Included here is one TCR beta chain sequence, with context. The sample is drawn from a study of blood T cell repertoires in COVID-19. Study summary: There were acute and convalescent COVID-19 samples, and they came from the United States, Italy and Spain. T cells, B-cell-depleted T cells, or PBMCs supplied cDNA or gDNA.

This CDR3 has 15 residues. Germline CDR1 is MDHEN and CDR2 is SYDVKM. V was clipped by 5 bases and J by 3 bases; unmatched bases: 7. Original processing methods: Scientists estimated how many nucleated cells there were by amplifying reference gene primers. Using immunoSEQ multiplex PCR, the repertoire was profiled, and TCRdb retains in-frame clones only, with some absent. V and J calls plus clone size are reproduced from that table; the DNA served to infer D and trimming. The sample consists of 200,000 to 250,000 clones, 88% of them appearing once. This clonotype was obtained from an older man with acute or convalescent COVID-19. Sample: peripheral blood. J is TRBJ2-7 and V is TRBV28; 10 bases fit TRBD1. The CDR3 spells CASSLGGDRGYEQYF. The CDR3 nucleotides are TGTGCCAGCAGTCTCGGAGGGGACAGGGGCTACGAGCAGTACTTC.